Each of the 24 T cell receptor beta chains below was sequenced from the same sample in a study of CD4+ T cells in melanoma (dated by TCRdb to between 2022 and 2023). Library preparation used the immunoSEQ multiplex PCR assay. TCRdb's version of the immuneACCESS table is confined to in-frame rearrangements and falls short of the full clone set. An unresolved V gene accounts for under half of the shortfall where checked; the remainder is of unknown origin. This sample is represented by around 110,000 clones; about 90% of them were singletons. The top ten hold approximately 3.5% of the sample. The sequenced material came from peripheral blood. Receptors were obtained from a human donor with melanoma.

The chain joins TRBV19 to TRBJ2-1, with TRBD1 identical over 9 bases. There are 15 residues in the CDR3. The germline CDR1 and CDR2 sequences are LNHDA and SQIVND (reference sequence). The V gene end was trimmed by 1 base and the J gene end by 9 bases; junction bases not matched to a gene: 7. The CDR3 nucleotides are TGTGCCAGTAGTATAGCGGGGACAGGGAGAGTTGAGCAGTTCTTC. It specifies CASSIAGTGRVEQFF.

This clone showed up just once. The chain is built from TRBV19 and TRBJ2-7, with a possible D match to TRBD1 (5 bases). This CDR3 comprises 13 residues. The germline CDR1 and CDR2 sequences are LNHDA and SQIVND (reference sequence). V was shortened by 0 bases and J by 5 bases, with 8 bases between the two germline ends. The chain's CDR3 is CASSIDRENEQYF. The CDR3 DNA follows: TGTGCCAGTAGTATAGACAGGGAAAACGAGCAGTACTTC. Variable domain in full (rest from reference TRBV19 and TRBJ2-7): DGGITQSPKYLFRKEGQNVTLSCEQNLNHDAMYWYRQDPGQGLRLIYYSQIVNDFQKGDIAEGYSVSREKKESFPLTVTSAQKNPTAFYLCASSIDRENEQYFGPGTRLTVT.

The chain employs TRBV7-8 and TRBJ2-3, with 13 bases matching TRBD2. This CDR3 has 14 residues. J gave up 9 bases and V 9 bases, and 9 bases lay outside the gene matches. Per germline, CDR1 SGHVS and CDR2 FQNEAQ. As DNA, the CDR3 is TGTGCCAGTATATGGACTAGCGGGAGTTGGACGCAGTATTTT. Translating gives CASIWTSGSWTQYF.

The chain is built from TRBV7-3 and TRBJ2-7; weak D call: TRBD1 (6 bases). The CDR3 spans 14 residues. The ends were cut back, 0 bases at V and 10 bases at J, with 16 bases in the middle. Germline CDR1 and CDR2: SGHTA and FQGTGA. CDR3 sequence reads: CASSLTGTYGLQYF. The CDR3 DNA follows: TGTGCCAGCAGCTTAACGGGGACATACGGTCTTCAGTACTTC.

This clone was detected only once. V gene TRBV7-3 combines with J gene TRBJ2-2, with 12 bases identical to TRBD2. V dropped 2 bases and J dropped 5; count of bases not matched to a gene: 3. Germline lookup yields CDR1 SGHTA and CDR2 FQGTGA. This CDR3 region has 16 residues. CDR3 sequence reads: CASSLLAGGQTGELFF. CDR3 nucleotides: TGTGCCAGCAGCTTACTAGCGGGGGGGCAGACCGGGGAGCTGTTTTTT.

The rearrangement uses TRBV30 and TRBJ2-7; no clear D. The CDR3 is 13 residues long. The ends were cut back, 0 bases at V and 2 bases at J, with 8 bases in the middle. CDR1 and CDR2 from the germline V gene are GTSNPN and SVGIG (reference sequence). The CDR3 here is CAWSVSFTYEQYF. The DNA for the CDR3 is TGTGCCTGGAGTGTATCATTCACCTACGAGCAGTACTTC.

The J gene is TRBJ2-2, the V gene TRBV19; TRBD1 might be the D (7 bases). CDR3 length: 14 amino acids. V was pared by 10 bases and J by 6 bases, with 18 bases between. The germline CDR1 and CDR2 sequences are LNHDA and SQIVND (reference sequence). The CDR3 is CATSLQGGSGELFF. As DNA, the CDR3 is TGTGCCACAAGTCTGCAGGGGGGCTCCGGGGAGCTGTTTTTT.

V usage is TRBV4-3 and J usage is TRBJ1-6; D possibly corresponds to TRBD1 (5 bases). The CDR3 loop spans 12 amino acids. Trimming left V 8 bases short and J 7 bases short, with 9 bases between. The germline CDR1 and CDR2 sequences are LGHNA and YSLEER. The CDR3 DNA reads as TGCGCCAGCGGGACTTTGAATTCACCCCTCCACTTT. Translated, it gives CASGTLNSPLHF.

The chain has TRBV19 and TRBJ2-1; a weak D match, TRBD1 (7 bases). V lost 3 bases and J lost 5, with 14 bases in between. CDR3 size: 15 residues. Germline values: CDR1 LNHDA, CDR2 SQIVND (reference sequence). CDR3 loop: CASSMGGQQNNEQFF. The CDR3 region has the DNA TGTGCCAGTAGTATGGGGGGACAGCAAAACAATGAGCAGTTCTTC.

This chain connects TRBV30 to TRBJ1-2, with D possibly being TRBD1 (5 bases). The CDR3 covers 13 residues. Per the germline V gene, CDR1 is GTSNPN and CDR2 is SVGIG (reference sequence). Trimming took 0 bases from V and 8 from J, leaving 13 bases between them. The CDR3 DNA follows: TGTGCCTGGAGTGTACAGCAGGGCGACGGCTACACCTTC. It encodes CAWSVQQGDGYTF.

The chain combines TRBV27 with TRBJ2-7; 11 bases are shared with TRBD2. Germline lookup yields CDR1 MNHEY and CDR2 SMNVEV (reference sequence). Trimming removed 5 bases from V and 4 bases from J; junction bases left unmatched: 22. The CDR3 is 20 amino acids. CDR3 coding DNA: TGTGCCAGCAGTCGCAAATTACAGGGTTTCCGTACTAGCGGGAGTTACGAGCAGTACTTC. The encoded protein is CASSRKLQGFRTSGSYEQYF.

This chain links TRBV19 with TRBJ1-4; D call uncertain. Deletions cut 3 bases from V and 8 bases from J, with 13 bases between. The CDR3 runs 14 residues. Germline values: CDR1 LNHDA, CDR2 SQIVND (reference sequence). CDR3 amino acids: CASSIPGLGEKLFF. DNA of the CDR3: TGTGCCAGTAGTATTCCGGGCCTCGGAGAAAAACTGTTTTTT.

V gene TRBV10-3 combines with J gene TRBJ2-3, with no clear D. Germline loops: CDR1 ENHRY, CDR2 SYGVKD. Trimming took off 8 bases at V and 3 bases at J, with 12 bases between the two ends. This CDR3 comprises 13 residues. The CDR3 here is CAIGQEKTDTQYF. CDR3 in DNA: TGTGCCATCGGTCAGGAGAAGACAGATACGCAGTATTTT.

The CDR3: CASSFSGVFYEQYF. The CDR3 DNA reads TGTGCCAGCAGTTTTTCAGGGGTTTTCTACGAGCAGTACTTC. The V gene is TRBV27, the J gene TRBJ2-7; D may be TRBD1 (6 bases). V was cut by 3 bases and J by 3 bases, with 12 bases left in between. This CDR3 region has 14 residues. Germline lookup yields CDR1 MNHEY and CDR2 SMNVEV (reference sequence).

The gene calls are TRBV5-6 and TRBJ2-1, with 10 bases lining up with TRBD1. Germline values: CDR1 SGHDT, CDR2 YYEEEE. The CDR3 has 16 residues. Trimming at V came to 2 bases and at J to 2 bases, leaving 4 bases not matched to a gene. CDR3 bases: TGTGCCAGCAGCTTCAGAGGGACAGGGGCCTACAATGAGCAGTTCTTC. Translated: CASSFRGTGAYNEQFF.

The rearrangement uses TRBV28 and TRBJ1-5; a possible D gene is TRBD1 (6 bases). The germline gives CDR1 MDHEN, CDR2 SYDVKM. Trimming stripped 6 bases from V and 2 bases from J, with 17 bases between. The length of the CDR3 is 16 residues. This CDR3 is CASRDRGRGGNQPQHF. CDR3 in DNA: TGTGCCAGCAGGGATAGGGGGAGGGGGGGCAATCAGCCCCAGCATTTT.

The V call is TRBV10-3, the J call TRBJ2-1; tentative D call: TRBD2 (5 bases). From germline, CDR1 is ENHRY and CDR2 SYGVKD. Trimming removed 3 bases at V and 5 bases at J, with 14 bases between. CDR3 length: 15 residues. CDR3 sequence (DNA): TGTGCCATCAGTGATAGCGTGGGATCGAACAATGAGCAGTTCTTC. This gives the protein CAISDSVGSNNEQFF.

This sequence joins TRBV9 and TRBJ2-3; D perhaps matches TRBD2 (5 bases). V dropped 4 bases and J dropped 1 base, with 13 bases sitting between them. The CDR3 has 15 amino acids. Germline CDR1 reads SGDLS; CDR2 reads YYNGEE. The CDR3 sequence: CASSQSGGRTDTQYF. The CDR3 DNA sequence: TGTGCCAGCAGCCAAAGCGGTGGTCGCACAGATACGCAGTATTTT.

The V and J genes are TRBV30 and TRBJ2-3, with a weak D call TRBD1 (6 bases). Germline CDR1 reads GTSNPN; CDR2 reads SVGIG (reference sequence). Trimming shortened V by 4 bases and J by 2 bases, and 13 bases separated the two germline ends. The CDR3 has 14 amino acids. The CDR3 DNA reads TGTGCCTGGACGCGTAACAGGGACACAGATACGCAGTATTTT. Its protein is CAWTRNRDTDTQYF.

V is TRBV6-5 and J is TRBJ2-6; no reliable D call. Germline V gene data show CDR1 as MNHEY and CDR2 as SVGAGI. This CDR3 contains 13 residues. The germline V and J ends were trimmed by 4 bases and 3 bases, with 4 bases remaining between them. The CDR3 is CASSLYGANVLTF. Here the CDR3 DNA reads TGTGCCAGCAGTTTATATGGGGCCAACGTCCTGACTTTC.

This clone has a single count. CDR3 DNA: TGTGCCTGGAGGAGAACCGACAATCAGCCCCAGCATTTT. This translates into CAWRRTDNQPQHF. The V gene is TRBV30, the J gene TRBJ1-5; D not certain. The V end was cut by 3 bases, the J end by 3 bases, with 9 bases between. The CDR3 length is 13 residues. Germline-derived CDR1 and CDR2 are GTSNPN and SVGIG (reference sequence).

The chain carries TRBV18 and TRBJ1-2, with 8 bases that match TRBD1. CDR1 KGHSH and CDR2 LQKENI come from the germline V gene. V shed 3 bases and J 3 bases; nucleotides not matched to a gene: 3. The CDR3 covers 14 residues. The CDR3 sequence is CASSPQGADYGYTF. The CDR3 bases are TGTGCCAGCTCACCCCAGGGGGCTGACTATGGCTACACCTTC.

This chain joins TRBV6-5 and TRBJ2-3, with TRBD2 matching 7 bases. Germline V gives CDR1 MNHEY, CDR2 SVGAGI. This CDR3 comprises 15 residues. Trimming cost V 5 bases and J 5 bases; bases outside gene matches: 10. CDR3 sequence (DNA): TGTGCCAGCAGTCCGATTAGAGCGGGATTAGATACGCAGTATTTT. Amino acid sequence: CASSPIRAGLDTQYF.

The CDR3 sequence: CASSVSPTGLGSYEQYF. The CDR3 bases are TGTGCCAGCAGTGTTTCGCCCACAGGACTAGGCTCCTACGAGCAGTACTTC. The chain has TRBV2 and TRBJ2-7; 7 nucleotides line up with TRBD2. The CDR3 contains 17 residues. With V trimmed by 4 bases and J by 0 bases, 12 bases remained unmatched. The germline gives CDR1 SNHLY, CDR2 FYNNEI. Together with reference TRBV2 and TRBJ2-7, the CDR3 gives the full variable domain: EPEVTQTPSHQVTQMGQEVILRCVPISNHLYFYWYRQILGQKVEFLVSFYNNEISEKSEIFDDQFSVERPDGSNFTLKIRSTKLEDSAMYFCASSVSPTGLGSYEQYFGPGTRLTVT.